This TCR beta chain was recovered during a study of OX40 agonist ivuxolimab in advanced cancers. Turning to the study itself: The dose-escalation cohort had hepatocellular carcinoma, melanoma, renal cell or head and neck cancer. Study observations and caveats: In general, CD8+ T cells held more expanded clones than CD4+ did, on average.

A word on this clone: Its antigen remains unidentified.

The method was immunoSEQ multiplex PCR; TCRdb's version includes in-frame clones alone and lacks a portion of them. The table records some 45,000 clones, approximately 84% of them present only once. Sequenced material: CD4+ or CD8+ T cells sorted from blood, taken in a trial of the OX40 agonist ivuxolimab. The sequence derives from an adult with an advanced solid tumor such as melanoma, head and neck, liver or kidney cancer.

The CDR3 sequence is CASSLGPGRRNYEQYF. The CDR3 nucleotides read TGTGCCAGCAGCTTAGGACCGGGACGAAGAAACTACGAGCAGTACTTC. The rearrangement joins TRBV11-2 to TRBJ2-7, with D perhaps assigned TRBD1 or TRBD2 (5 bases each). This CDR3 is built from 16 residues. Germline CDR1 SGHAT, CDR2 FQNNGV. Trimming pared 1 base from V and 3 bases from J, leaving 16 bases between.